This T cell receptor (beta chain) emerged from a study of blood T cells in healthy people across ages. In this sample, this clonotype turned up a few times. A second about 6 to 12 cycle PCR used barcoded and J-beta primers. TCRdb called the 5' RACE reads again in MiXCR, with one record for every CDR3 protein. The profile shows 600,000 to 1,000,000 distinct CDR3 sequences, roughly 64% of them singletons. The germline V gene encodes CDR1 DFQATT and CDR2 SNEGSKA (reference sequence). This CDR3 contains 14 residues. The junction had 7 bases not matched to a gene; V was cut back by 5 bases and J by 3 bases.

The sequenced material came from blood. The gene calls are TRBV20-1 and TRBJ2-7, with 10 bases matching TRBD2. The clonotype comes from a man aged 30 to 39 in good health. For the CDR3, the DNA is TGCAGTGCTCTGGGATCTAGCGGGAGCTACGAGCAGTACTTC. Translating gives CSALGSSGSYEQYF.